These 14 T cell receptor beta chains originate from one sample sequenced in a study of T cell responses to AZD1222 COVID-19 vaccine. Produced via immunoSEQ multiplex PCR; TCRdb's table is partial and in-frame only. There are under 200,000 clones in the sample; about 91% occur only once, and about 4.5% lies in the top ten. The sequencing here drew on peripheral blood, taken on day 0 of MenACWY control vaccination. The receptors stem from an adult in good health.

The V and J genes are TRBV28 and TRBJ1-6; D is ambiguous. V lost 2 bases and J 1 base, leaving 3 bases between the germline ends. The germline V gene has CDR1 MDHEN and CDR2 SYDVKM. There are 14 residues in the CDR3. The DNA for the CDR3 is TGTGCCAGCAGTTTAAGGTCCTATAATTCACCCCTCCACTTT. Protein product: CASSLRSYNSPLHF.

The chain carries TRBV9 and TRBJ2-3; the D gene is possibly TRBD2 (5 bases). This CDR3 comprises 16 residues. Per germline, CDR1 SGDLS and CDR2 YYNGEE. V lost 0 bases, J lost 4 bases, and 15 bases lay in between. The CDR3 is CASSVATTGTSDTQYF. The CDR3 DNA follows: TGTGCCAGCAGCGTAGCTACGACGGGAACGTCAGATACGCAGTATTTT.

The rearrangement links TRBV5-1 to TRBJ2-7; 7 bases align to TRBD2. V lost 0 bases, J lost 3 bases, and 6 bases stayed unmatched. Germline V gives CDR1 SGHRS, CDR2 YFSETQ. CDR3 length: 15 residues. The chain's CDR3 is CASSLVWEGLYEQYF. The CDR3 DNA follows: TGCGCCAGCAGCTTGGTGTGGGAGGGCCTCTACGAGCAGTACTTC.

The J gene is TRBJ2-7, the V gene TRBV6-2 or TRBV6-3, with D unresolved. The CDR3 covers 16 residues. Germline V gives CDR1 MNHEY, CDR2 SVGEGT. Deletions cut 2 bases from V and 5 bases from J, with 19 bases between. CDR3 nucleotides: TGTGCCAGCAGTTACGTGCGTCGGCCAAACGCCCACGAGCAGTACTTC. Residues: CASSYVRRPNAHEQYF.

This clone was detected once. The DNA of the CDR3 is TGTGCCAGCAGCTTGGCTACAGGGGGGGTGGATGAGCAGTTCTTC. The encoded protein is CASSLATGGVDEQFF. V usage is TRBV7-8 and J usage is TRBJ2-1; tentative D call: TRBD1 (8 bases). CDR3 length equals 15 residues. Trimming took off 3 bases at V and 8 bases at J, with 17 bases between the two ends. The germline V gene has CDR1 SGHVS and CDR2 FQNEAQ. Full variable domain (outside the CDR3, taken from reference TRBV7-8 and TRBJ2-1): GAGVSQSPRYKVAKRGQDVALRCDPISGHVSLFWYQQALGQGPEFLTYFQNEAQLDKSGLPSDRFFAERPEGSVSTLKIQRTQQEDSAVYLCASSLATGGVDEQFFGPGTRLTVL.

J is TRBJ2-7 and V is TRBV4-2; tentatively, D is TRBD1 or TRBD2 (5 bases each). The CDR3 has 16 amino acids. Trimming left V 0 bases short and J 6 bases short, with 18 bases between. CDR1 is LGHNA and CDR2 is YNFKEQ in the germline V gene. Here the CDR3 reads CASSQEPWGTFAEQYF. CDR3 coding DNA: TGTGCCAGCAGCCAAGAACCCTGGGGGACCTTCGCCGAGCAGTACTTC.

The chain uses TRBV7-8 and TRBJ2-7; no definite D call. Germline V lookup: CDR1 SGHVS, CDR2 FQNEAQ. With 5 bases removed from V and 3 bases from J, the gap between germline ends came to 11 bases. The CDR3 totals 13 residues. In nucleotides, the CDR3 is TGTGCCAGCAGCACCGCCGGGCACTACGAGCAGTACTTC. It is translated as CASSTAGHYEQYF.

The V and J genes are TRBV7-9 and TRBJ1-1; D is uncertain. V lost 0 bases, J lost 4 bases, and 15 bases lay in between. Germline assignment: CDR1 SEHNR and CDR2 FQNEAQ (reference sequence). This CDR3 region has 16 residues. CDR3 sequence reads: CASSLASRIGSTEAFF. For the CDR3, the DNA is TGTGCCAGCAGCTTAGCGTCGAGGATAGGGAGCACTGAAGCTTTCTTT.

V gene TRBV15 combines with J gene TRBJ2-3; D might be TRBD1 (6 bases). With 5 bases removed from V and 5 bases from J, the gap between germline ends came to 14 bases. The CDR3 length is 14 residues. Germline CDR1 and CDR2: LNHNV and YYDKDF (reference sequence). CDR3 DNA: TGTGCCACCAGCGGTAGACAGGCCGAAGATACGCAGTATTTT. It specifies CATSGRQAEDTQYF.

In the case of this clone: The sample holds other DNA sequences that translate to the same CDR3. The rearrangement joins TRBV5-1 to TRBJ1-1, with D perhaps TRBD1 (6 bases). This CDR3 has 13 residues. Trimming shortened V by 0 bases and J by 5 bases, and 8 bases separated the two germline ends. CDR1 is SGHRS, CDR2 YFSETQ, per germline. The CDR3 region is CASSLGRGTEAFF. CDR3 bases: TGCGCCAGCAGCTTGGGCAGGGGAACTGAAGCTTTCTTT.

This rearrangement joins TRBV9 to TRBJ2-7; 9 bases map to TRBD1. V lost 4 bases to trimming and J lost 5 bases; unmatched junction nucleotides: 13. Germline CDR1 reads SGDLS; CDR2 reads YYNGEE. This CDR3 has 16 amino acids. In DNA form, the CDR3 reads TGTGCCAGCAGCAAACGTCCGGGACAGGGAATTGACGAGCAGTACTTC. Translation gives CASSKRPGQGIDEQYF. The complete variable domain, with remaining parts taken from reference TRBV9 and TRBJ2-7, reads DSGVTQTPKHLITATGQRVTLRCSPRSGDLSVYWYQQSLDQGLQFLIQYYNGEERAKGNILERFSAQQFPDLHSELNLSSLELGDSALYFCASSKRPGQGIDEQYFGPGTRLTVT.

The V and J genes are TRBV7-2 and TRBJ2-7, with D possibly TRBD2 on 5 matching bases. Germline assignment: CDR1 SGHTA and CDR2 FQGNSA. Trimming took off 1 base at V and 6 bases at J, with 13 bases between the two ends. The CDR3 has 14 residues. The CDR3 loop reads CASSLGGSLSEQYF. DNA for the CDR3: TGTGCCAGCAGCTTAGGAGGGTCACTAAGCGAGCAGTACTTC.

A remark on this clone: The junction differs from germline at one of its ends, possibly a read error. The CDR3 DNA is TGTGCTAGCAGCCCAACAGGGGCCGGTGAGCAGTTCTTC. This encodes CASSPTGAGEQFF. The chain uses TRBV7-7 and TRBJ2-1; TRBD1 agrees at 7 bases. There are 13 residues in the CDR3. Germline V gene data show CDR1 as SSHAT and CDR2 as FNYEAQ (reference sequence).

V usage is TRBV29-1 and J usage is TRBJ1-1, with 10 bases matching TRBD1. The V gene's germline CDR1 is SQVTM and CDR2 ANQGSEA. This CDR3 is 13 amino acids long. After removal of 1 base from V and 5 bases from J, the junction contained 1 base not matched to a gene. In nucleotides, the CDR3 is TGCAGCGTTGAAGGGACAGGGGGTACTGAAGCTTTCTTT. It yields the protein CSVEGTGGTEAFF.